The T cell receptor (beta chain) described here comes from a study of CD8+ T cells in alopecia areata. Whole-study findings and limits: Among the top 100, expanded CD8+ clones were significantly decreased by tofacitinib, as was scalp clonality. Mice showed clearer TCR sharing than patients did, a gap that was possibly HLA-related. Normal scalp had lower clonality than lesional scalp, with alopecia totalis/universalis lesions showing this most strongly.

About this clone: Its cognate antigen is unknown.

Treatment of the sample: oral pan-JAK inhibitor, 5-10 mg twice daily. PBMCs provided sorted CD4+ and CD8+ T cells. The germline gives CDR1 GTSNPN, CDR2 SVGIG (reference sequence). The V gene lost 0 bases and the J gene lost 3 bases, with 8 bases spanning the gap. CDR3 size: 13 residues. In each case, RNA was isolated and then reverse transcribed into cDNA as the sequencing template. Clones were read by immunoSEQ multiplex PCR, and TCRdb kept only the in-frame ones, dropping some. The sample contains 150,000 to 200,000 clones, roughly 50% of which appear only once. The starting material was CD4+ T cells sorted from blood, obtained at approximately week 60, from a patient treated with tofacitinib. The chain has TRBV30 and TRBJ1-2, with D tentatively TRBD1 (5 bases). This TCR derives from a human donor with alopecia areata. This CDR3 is CAWSVGTDYGYTF. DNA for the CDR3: TGTGCCTGGAGTGTGGGGACGGACTATGGCTACACCTTC.